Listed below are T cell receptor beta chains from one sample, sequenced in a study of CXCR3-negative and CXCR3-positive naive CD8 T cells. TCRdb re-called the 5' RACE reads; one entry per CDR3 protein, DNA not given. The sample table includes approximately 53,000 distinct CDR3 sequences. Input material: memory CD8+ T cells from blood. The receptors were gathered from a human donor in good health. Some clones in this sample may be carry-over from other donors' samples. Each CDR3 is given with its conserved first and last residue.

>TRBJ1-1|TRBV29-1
CSVEKARVGVNTEAFF
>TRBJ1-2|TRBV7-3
CASSLSGTSDYGYTF
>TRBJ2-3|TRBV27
CASSLLGTVSTDTQYF
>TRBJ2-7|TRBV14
CASSHPTASYEQYF
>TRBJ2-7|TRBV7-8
CASSSTWDRVNEQYF
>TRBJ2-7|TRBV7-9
CASSLVIYEQYF
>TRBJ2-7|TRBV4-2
CASSQGPSGQGPYEQYF
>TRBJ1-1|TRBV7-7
CASSSWTGMDTEAFF
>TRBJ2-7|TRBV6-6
CASSYSETREQYF
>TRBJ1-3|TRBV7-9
CASSSRQGGNTIYF
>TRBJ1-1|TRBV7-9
CASSTPGRAEAFF
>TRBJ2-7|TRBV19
CASSPIPRSSHYEQYF
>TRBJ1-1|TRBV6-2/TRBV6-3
CASSSFLDSYRTEAFF
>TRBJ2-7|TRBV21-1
CASRWQEPYEQYF
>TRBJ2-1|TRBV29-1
CSVEEWTGVRLF
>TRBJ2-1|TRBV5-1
CASSPGTSGSYEQFF
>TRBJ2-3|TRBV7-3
CASSSVGGGGDTQYF
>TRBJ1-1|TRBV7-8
CASSLEIEFYTEAFF
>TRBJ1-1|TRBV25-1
CASSESKRAGGAGTEAFF
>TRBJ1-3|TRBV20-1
CSARDRDRDGNTIYF
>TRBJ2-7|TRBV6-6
CASSPTLGASAYEQYF
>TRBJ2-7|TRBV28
CASSVAGGYEQYF
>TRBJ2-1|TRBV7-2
CASSLVAGNNEQFF
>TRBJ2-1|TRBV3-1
CASSQESGGENEQFF
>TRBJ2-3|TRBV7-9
CASSLEGTDTQYF
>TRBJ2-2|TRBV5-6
CASSRGLAGGANTGELFF
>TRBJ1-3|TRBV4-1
CASSQGPGAGNTIYF
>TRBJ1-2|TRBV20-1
CSATGTGEVNGYTF
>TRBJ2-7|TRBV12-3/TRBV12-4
CASSFSEEGYEQYF